One TCR beta chain is described in this entry. Its antigen remains unidentified. The source of the sample is a study of T-cell reconstitution after alpha-beta-depleted transplantation in children. Broader study findings: The authors attributed T-cell counts and diversity one year after transplant mostly to newly produced T cells.

Preparation of the TCRbeta library used unique molecular identifiers. Each CDR3 protein gets one entry after TCRdb re-called the PCR reads with MiXCR. The data contain fewer than 700,000 distinct CDR3 sequences, about 21% of them singletons. The sequencing used PBMCs, mostly from graft donor cells, collected 360 days after TCRalphabeta/CD19-depleted stem cell transplant. This receptor was obtained from a boy under two years old who had a stem cell transplant for acute myeloid leukemia, so the T cells may come from the graft donor.

The CDR3: CSASVRGEQYF. The CDR3 DNA reads as TGCAGTGCTAGCGTAAGGGGCGAGCAGTACTTC. V usage is TRBV20-1 and J usage is TRBJ2-7, with D perhaps TRBD1 (5 bases). The germline gives CDR1 DFQATT, CDR2 SNEGSKA (reference sequence). The V gene lost 3 bases and the J gene lost 6 bases, with 9 bases spanning the gap. This CDR3 has 11 amino acids.